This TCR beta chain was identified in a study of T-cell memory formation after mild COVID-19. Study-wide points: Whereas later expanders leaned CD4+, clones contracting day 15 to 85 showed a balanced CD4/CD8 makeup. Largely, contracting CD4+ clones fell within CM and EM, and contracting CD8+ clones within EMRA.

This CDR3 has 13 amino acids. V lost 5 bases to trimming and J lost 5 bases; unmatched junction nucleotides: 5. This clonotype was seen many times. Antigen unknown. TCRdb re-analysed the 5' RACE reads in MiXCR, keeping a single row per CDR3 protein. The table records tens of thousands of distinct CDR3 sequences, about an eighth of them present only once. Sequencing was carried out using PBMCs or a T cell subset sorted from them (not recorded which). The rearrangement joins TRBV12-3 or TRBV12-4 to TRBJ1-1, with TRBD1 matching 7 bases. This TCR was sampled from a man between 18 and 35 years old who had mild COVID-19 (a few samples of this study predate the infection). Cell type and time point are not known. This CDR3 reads CASSTGEGTEAFF. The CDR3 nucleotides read TGTGCCAGCAGTACAGGGGAGGGAACTGAAGCTTTCTTT.